This T cell receptor (beta chain) was recovered during a study of T cell responses to AZD1222 COVID-19 vaccine (dated by TCRdb to the early 2020s). In terms of the full investigation: Because spike-specific TCR depth and breadth did not differ between the two schedules, AZD1222 recipients who got a second dose at roughly 4 weeks were pooled with those who got a second dose at roughly 12 weeks. TCR sequencing was performed for 233 trial participants, of whom about 200 were given two doses of AZD1222 and around 26 were given two doses of MenACWY control vaccine. Enrollment into the trials was organized by age into subgroups of 18-55, 56-69 and 70-plus years, and those subgroups contained 148, 28 and 57 TCR-sequenced participants, respectively.

This clone has only one observation. Its specific antigen is unknown. The input lacks base qualities; no much larger clone sits a single base away. CDR1 and CDR2 are drawn from the germline V gene: SGHAT, FQNNGV. Trimming removed 6 bases from V and 0 bases from J, leaving 12 bases between the germline ends. From the cysteine through the phenylalanine, the CDR3 covers 15 amino acids. The read is trimmed to its CDR3 DNA, 45 bases read in frame from base 1. What the work shows at the level of the full study, not this receptor alone: Reportedly, close to half of the unique spike-specific TCRs recognized epitopes lying outside the regions that are mutated in the B.1.351 and B.1.1.7 variants. CD4 TCRs associated with the vaccine covered the entire spike protein, and the dominant responses were in regions 160-218 and 743-854. The 56-69-year group was small, and its depth increase did not reach significance, likely because of low power. Because no day 14 peak-response samples were available, the repertoires could be characterized only after the peak T cell response. Participants were mostly white British and included more females than males, and it was suggested by the authors that clonal diversity may have been underestimated. Spike-specific TCR breadth and depth rose significantly after two AZD1222 doses compared with day 0 and with MenACWY recipients. Conclusions about previously exposed vaccinees are limited because only five or six AZD1222 recipients were SARS-CoV-2 seropositive at baseline.

The CDR3 regions of human TCRbeta chains were analyzed by immunosequencing. Regarding the original processing steps: TCRs in the repertoires were matched against a reference library of SARS-CoV-2-specific TCRs that had been generated with the MIRA antigen-specificity platform. Breadth was defined as the fraction of unique TCRs that were SARS-CoV-2-associated. Depth was defined as the fraction of total T cells that were SARS-CoV-2-associated. Using the MIRA data, each spike-specific TCR was assigned both to the spike region to which the TCR was reactive and to a CD4 or CD8 class. Log10-transformed breadth and depth values were compared by one-way ANOVA with Sidak's multiple comparisons tests. TCRdb took over this immuneACCESS table, retaining in-frame rearrangements with V and J assigned. Such tables are incomplete; in checked studies, under half of the missing clones stem from an unresolved V gene, and the remainder is unexplained. V, J and clone size derive from that table, while D and trimming were established from the DNA sequence. Across this sample there are tens of thousands of clones, with over 60% seen only once. The top ten constitute about 12% of the sample.

What the time point label conveys for this sample: baseline before first vaccination. Samples from vaccinated people were obtained from the UK trials COV001 and COV002, which included a single-blind randomized controlled phase 2/3 trial of AZD1222 (ChAdOx1 nCoV-19) in healthy adults. For TCRbeta chain sequencing, PBMC samples from trial participants were taken at day 0 and at day 28 after the second dose. This TCR was sampled from an adult in good health. The chain couples TRBV11-2 to TRBJ2-1, with TRBD1 perhaps the D gene, on 5 matching bases. The source material was peripheral blood, sampled on day 0 of AZD1222 vaccination. The bases are TGTGCCAGCAGTCAGGGCGGACCCTCCTACAATGAGCAGTTCTTC. This is translated as CASSQGGPSYNEQFF.